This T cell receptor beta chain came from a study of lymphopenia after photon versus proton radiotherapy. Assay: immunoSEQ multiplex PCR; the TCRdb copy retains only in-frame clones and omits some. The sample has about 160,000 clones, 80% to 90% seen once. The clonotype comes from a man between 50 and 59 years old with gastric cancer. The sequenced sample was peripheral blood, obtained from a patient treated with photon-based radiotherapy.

The CDR3 protein is CASSPLDLGLNYGYTF. For the CDR3, the DNA is TGTGCCAGCTCACCTCTGGACCTGGGGCTTAACTATGGCTACACCTTC. V and J are TRBV18 and TRBJ1-2, with D possibly being TRBD1 (5 bases). The length of the CDR3 is 16 residues. V gave up 3 bases and J gave up 1 base, with 15 bases separating them. Germline V gene lookup returns CDR1 KGHSH and CDR2 LQKENI.